This TCR beta chain originates from a study of blood T cells in healthy people across ages. The CDR3 has 16 amino acids. V lost 5 bases to trimming and J lost 4 bases, with 20 bases between them. The germline CDR1 and CDR2 sequences are SEHNR and FQNEAQ (reference sequence). Sample-barcoded 5' priming and a J-beta primer mix drove a second PCR of about 6 to 11 cycles. A 12-random-nucleotide template-switch adaptor tagged each cDNA molecule. TCRdb redid the calling of the 5' RACE reads with MiXCR, one entry per CDR3 protein. The data show fewer than 900,000 distinct CDR3 sequences, 35% to 40% seen once.

The TCR sequence derives from a young man in good health. The sequencing sample was made of blood. V usage is TRBV7-9 and J usage is TRBJ1-1; D perhaps matches TRBD1 (5 bases). The CDR3: CASSPRGGTLGTEAFF. Here the CDR3 DNA reads TGTGCCAGCAGCCCTAGGGGAGGGACTTTGGGCACTGAAGCTTTCTTT.